This T cell receptor beta chain comes out of a study of shared clonotypes between healthy human individuals. Trimming left V 4 bases short and J 5 bases short, with 15 bases between. The CDR3 has 14 residues. The germline gives CDR1 SGHNT, CDR2 YYREEE (reference sequence). The protocol was immunoSEQ multiplex PCR, while the TCRdb copy is restricted to in-frame clones and leaves out a portion. The sample lists about 730,000 clones; roughly 72% were seen once. The sample comprised memory CD4+ T cells sorted from blood. Noted subset: CD45RA-negative fraction. This chain connects TRBV5-4 to TRBJ1-1, with no clear D. This clonotype was obtained from a woman aged 30 to 39 in good health. The DNA of the CDR3 is TGTGCCAGCAGCCAGGACTGGGGTGGGACTGAAGCTTTCTTT. As protein: CASSQDWGGTEAFF.